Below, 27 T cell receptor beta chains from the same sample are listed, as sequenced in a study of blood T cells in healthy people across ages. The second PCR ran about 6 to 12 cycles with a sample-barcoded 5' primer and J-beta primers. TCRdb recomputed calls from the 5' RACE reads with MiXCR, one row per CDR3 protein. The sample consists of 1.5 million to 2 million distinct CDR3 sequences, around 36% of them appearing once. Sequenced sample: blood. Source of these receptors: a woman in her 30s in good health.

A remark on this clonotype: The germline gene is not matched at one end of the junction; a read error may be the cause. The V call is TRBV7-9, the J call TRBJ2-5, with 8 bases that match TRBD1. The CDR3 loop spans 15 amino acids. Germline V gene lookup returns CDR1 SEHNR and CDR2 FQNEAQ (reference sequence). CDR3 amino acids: CTSSLTGAPQETQYF. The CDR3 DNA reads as TGTACCAGCAGCTTGACAGGGGCGCCTCAAGAGACCCAGTACTTC.

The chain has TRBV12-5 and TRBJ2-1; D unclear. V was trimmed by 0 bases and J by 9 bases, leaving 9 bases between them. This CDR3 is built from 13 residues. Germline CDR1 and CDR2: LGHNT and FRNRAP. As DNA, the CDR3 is TGTGCTAGTGGTTTGGTGGGTAAAACTGAGCAGTTCTTC. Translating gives CASGLVGKTEQFF.

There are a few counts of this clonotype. CDR3: CASSTGKVGETQYF. In DNA form, the CDR3 reads TGTGCCAGCAGCACCGGGAAGGTGGGAGAGACCCAGTACTTC. This sequence joins TRBV3-1 and TRBJ2-7; D perhaps matches TRBD2 (5 bases). The end of the DNA fits TRBJ2-5 better, so the J call may be wrong. Germline lookup yields CDR1 LGHDT and CDR2 YNNKEL (reference sequence). The CDR3 totals 14 residues.

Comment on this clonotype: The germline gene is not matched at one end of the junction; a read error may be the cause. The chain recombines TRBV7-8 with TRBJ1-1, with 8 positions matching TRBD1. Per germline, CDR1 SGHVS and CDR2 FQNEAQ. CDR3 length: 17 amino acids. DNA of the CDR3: TGTGTCAGCAGCTTAATCGACAGGGGAGGGGGCTACACTGAAGCTTTCTTT. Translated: CVSSLIDRGGGYTEAFF.

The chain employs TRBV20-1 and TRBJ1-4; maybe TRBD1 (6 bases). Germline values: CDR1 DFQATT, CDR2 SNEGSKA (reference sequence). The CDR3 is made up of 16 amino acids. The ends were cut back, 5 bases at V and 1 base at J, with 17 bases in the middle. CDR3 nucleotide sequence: TGCAGTGCTGGGCAGACGACAGGTCAAACTAATGAAAAACTGTTTTTT. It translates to CSAGQTTGQTNEKLFF.

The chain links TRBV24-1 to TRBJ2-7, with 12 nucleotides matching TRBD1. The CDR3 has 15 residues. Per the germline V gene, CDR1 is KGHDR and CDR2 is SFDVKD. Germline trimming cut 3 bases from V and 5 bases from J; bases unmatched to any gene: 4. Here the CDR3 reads CATSDLGTGGDEQYF. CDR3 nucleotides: TGTGCCACCAGTGATCTAGGGACAGGGGGCGACGAGCAGTACTTC.

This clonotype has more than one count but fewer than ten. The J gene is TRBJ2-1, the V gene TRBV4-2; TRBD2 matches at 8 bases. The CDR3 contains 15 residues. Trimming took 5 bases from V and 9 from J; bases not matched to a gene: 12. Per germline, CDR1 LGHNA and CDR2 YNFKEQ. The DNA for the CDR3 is TGTGCCAGCAGCTCCGGGACGGGCGGGAGGTCTGAGCAGTTCTTC. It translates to CASSSGTGGRSEQFF.

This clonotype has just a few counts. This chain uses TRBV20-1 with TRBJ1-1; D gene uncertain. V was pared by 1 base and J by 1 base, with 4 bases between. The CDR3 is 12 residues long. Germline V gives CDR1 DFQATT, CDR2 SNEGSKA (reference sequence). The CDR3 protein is CSARVANTEAFF. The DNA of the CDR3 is TGCAGTGCTAGAGTCGCGAACACTGAAGCTTTCTTT.

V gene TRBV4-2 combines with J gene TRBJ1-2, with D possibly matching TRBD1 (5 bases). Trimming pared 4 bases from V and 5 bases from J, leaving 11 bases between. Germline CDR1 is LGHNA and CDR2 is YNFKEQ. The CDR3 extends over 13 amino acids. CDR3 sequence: CASSPDIQYGYTF. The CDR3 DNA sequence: TGTGCCAGCAGCCCGGACATTCAGTATGGCTACACCTTC.

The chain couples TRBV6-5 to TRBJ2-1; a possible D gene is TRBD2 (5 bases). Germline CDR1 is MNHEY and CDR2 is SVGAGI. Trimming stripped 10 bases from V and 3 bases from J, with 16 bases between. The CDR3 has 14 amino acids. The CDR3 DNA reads TGTGCCAACGGAGCCGTCGAGGGCTACAATGAGCAGTTCTTC. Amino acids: CANGAVEGYNEQFF.

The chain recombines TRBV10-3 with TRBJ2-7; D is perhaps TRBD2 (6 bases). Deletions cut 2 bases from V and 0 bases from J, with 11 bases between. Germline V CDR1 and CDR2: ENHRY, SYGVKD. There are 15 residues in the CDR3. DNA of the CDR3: TGTGCCATCAGTGAGGGGAGGCTGAGCTCCTACGAGCAGTACTTC. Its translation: CAISEGRLSSYEQYF.

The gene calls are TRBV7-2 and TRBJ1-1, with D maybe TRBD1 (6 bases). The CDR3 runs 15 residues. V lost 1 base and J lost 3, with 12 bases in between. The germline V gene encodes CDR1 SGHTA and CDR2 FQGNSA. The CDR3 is CASSLVGGHYTEAFF. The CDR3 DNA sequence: TGTGCCAGCAGCTTAGTCGGGGGGCACTACACTGAAGCTTTCTTT.

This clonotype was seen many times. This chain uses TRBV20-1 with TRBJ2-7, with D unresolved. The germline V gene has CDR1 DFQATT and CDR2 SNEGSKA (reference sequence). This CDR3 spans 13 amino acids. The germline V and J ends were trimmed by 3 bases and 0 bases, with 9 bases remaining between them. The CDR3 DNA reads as TGCAGTGCTAGGCCAAGAAGCTCCTACGAGCAGTACTTC. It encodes CSARPRSSYEQYF.

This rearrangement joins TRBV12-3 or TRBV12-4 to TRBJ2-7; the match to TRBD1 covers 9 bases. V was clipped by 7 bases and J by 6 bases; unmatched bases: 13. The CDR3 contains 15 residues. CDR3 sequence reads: CASNTLGQGKGEQYF. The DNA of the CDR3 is TGTGCCAGCAACACATTGGGACAGGGAAAAGGCGAGCAGTACTTC.

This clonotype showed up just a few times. The CDR3 protein is CASSQERAHEQFF. In nucleotides, the CDR3 is TGTGCCAGCAGCCAAGAGCGGGCGCATGAGCAGTTCTTC. The genes are TRBV4-2 and TRBJ2-1, with TRBD2 as a possible D gene (5 bases). The V end lost 0 bases, the J end lost 8 bases, and 8 bases lay between the germline ends. The CDR3 is made up of 13 amino acids. CDR1 LGHNA and CDR2 YNFKEQ come from the germline V gene.

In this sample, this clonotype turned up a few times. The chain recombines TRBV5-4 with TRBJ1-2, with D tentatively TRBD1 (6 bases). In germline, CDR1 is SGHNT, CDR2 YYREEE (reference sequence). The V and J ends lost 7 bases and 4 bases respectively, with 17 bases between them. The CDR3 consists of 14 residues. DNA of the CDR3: TGTGCCAGCCCCCCCCCAGGGGTCTTCTATGGCTACACCTTC. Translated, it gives CASPPPGVFYGYTF.

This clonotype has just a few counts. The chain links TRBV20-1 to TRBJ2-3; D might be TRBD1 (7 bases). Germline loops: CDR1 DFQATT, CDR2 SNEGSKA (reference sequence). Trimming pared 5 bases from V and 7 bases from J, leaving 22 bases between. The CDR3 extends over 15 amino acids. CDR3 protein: CSALQQAEGAYTQYF. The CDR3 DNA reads TGCAGTGCTCTCCAACAAGCGGAGGGGGCGTATACGCAGTATTTT.

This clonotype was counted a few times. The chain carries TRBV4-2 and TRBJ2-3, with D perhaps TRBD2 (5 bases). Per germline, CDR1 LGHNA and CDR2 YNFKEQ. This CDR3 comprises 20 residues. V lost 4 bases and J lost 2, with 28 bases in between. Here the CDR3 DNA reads TGTGCCAGCAGCCCCGAAATTAAAACGAGGGCGGATCTGCCCACAGATACGCAGTATTTT. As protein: CASSPEIKTRADLPTDTQYF.

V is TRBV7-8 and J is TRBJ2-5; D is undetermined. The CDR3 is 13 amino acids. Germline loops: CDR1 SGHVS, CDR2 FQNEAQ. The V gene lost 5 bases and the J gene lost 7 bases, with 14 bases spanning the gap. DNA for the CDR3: TGTGCCAGCAGCGGTTCCGGGTTGTGGACCCAGTACTTC. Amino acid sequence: CASSGSGLWTQYF. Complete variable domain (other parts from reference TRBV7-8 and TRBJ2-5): GAGVSQSPRYKVAKRGQDVALRCDPISGHVSLFWYQQALGQGPEFLTYFQNEAQLDKSGLPSDRFFAERPEGSVSTLKIQRTQQEDSAVYLCASSGSGLWTQYFGPGTRLLVL.

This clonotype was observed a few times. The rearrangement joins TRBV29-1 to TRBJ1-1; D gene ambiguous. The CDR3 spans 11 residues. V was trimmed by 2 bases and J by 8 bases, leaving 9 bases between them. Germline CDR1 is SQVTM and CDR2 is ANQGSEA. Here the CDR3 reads CSVEQGEEAFF. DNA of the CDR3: TGCAGCGTTGAACAAGGAGAGGAAGCTTTCTTT.

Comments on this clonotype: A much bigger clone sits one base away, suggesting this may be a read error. This CDR3 is CASSYSHTEAFF. For the CDR3, the DNA is TGTGCCAGCAGTTACTCGCACACTGAAGCTTTCTTT. The rearrangement joins TRBV6-6 to TRBJ1-1, with D unclear. Germline loops: CDR1 MNHNY, CDR2 SVGAGI (reference sequence). The CDR3 has 12 amino acids. V was shortened by 0 bases and J by 3 bases, with 2 bases between the two germline ends.

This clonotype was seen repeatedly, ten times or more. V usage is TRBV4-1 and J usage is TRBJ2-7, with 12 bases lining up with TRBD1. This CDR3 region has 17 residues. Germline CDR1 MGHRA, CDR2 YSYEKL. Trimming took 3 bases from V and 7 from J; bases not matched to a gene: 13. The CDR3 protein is CASSQRDQGQGAREQYF. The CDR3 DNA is TGCGCCAGCAGCCAGAGGGACCAGGGACAGGGGGCAAGGGAGCAGTACTTC.

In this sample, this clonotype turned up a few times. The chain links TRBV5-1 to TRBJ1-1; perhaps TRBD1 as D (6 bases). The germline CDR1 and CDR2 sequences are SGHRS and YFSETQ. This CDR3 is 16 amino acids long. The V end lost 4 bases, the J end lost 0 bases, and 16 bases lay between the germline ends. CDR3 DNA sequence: TGCGCCAGCAGCCCATCGGGACAACTCATGAACACTGAAGCTTTCTTT. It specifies CASSPSGQLMNTEAFF.

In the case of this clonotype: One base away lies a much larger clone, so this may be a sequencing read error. The CDR3 reads CASSLDGRTYGQYF. Written as DNA, the CDR3 is TGTGCCAGCAGTTTAGACGGCAGGACCTACGGGCAGTACTTC. The rearrangement uses TRBV27 and TRBJ2-7; D is unresolved. Germline loops: CDR1 MNHEY, CDR2 SMNVEV (reference sequence). This CDR3 has 14 amino acids.

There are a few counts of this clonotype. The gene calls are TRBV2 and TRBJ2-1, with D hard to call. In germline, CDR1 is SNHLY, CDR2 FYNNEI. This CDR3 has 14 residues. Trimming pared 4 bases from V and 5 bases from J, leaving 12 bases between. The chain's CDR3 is CASSGPEQHNEQFF. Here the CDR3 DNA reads TGTGCCAGCAGTGGACCTGAGCAACACAATGAGCAGTTCTTC.

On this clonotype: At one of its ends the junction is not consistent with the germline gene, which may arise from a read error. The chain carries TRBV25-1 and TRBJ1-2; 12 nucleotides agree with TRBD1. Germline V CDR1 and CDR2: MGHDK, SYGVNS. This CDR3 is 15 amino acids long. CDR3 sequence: CAGRPGQGAFYGYTF. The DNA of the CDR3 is TGTGCCGGCAGGCCGGGACAGGGGGCTTTCTATGGCTACACCTTC.

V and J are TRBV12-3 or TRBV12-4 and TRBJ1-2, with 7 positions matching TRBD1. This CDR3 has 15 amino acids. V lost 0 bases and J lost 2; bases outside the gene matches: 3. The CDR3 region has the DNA TGTGCCAGCAGTTTAGCATTACAGGGGAACTATGGCTACACCTTC. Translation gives CASSLALQGNYGYTF.